This T cell receptor (beta chain) was recorded in a study of blood T cell repertoires in COVID-19. As for the study in general: Samples of COVID-19 (acute and convalescent) were obtained from the United States, Italy and Spain.

The protocol was immunoSEQ multiplex PCR, while the TCRdb copy is restricted to in-frame clones and leaves out a portion. The sample contains 250,000 to 350,000 clones, approximately 91% of which appear only once. With V trimmed by 0 bases and J by 4 bases, 5 bases remained unmatched. In germline, CDR1 is SGHNT, CDR2 YENEEA. This CDR3 comprises 15 residues. Sequences were obtained from peripheral blood. The TCR originated in a woman aged 55-70 years with acute or convalescent COVID-19. The chain has TRBV11-3 and TRBJ1-1; 7 nucleotides match TRBD1. The CDR3 DNA is TGTGCCAGCAGCTTAGACGGCAGGGGGACCACTGAAGCTTTCTTT. Translating gives CASSLDGRGTTEAFF.